What follows is one T cell receptor (beta chain) and its context. Its specificity is unknown. These data belong to a study of TIL therapy for anti-PD-1-resistant metastatic lung cancer. Study-wide context: Median patient age was about 56, ranging about 35-85 years. Half of patients were current or former smokers.

The ends were cut back, 2 bases at V and 7 bases at J, with 4 bases in the middle. This CDR3 has 11 amino acids. The germline V gene encodes CDR1 SGHTS and CDR2 YDEGEE. The immunoSEQ assay was v3. The method was immunoSEQ multiplex PCR; TCRdb's version includes in-frame clones alone and lacks a portion of them. The data show tens of thousands of clones, with around 90% seen just once and just over 2.5% held by the top ten. Study results and limitations: After infusion, TIL clonotypes partly replaced peripheral T cells and declined over months.

Time point denoted: pre-treatment sample, taken before nivolumab and TIL therapy. The starting material was blood, obtained at baseline. The V gene is TRBV5-8, the J gene TRBJ1-5; D is unresolved. The receptor comes from a person between 25 and 79 years old with non-small cell lung cancer. As DNA, the CDR3 is TGTGCCAGCAGCTTTAGGCAGCCCCAGCATTTT. Amino acids: CASSFRQPQHF.